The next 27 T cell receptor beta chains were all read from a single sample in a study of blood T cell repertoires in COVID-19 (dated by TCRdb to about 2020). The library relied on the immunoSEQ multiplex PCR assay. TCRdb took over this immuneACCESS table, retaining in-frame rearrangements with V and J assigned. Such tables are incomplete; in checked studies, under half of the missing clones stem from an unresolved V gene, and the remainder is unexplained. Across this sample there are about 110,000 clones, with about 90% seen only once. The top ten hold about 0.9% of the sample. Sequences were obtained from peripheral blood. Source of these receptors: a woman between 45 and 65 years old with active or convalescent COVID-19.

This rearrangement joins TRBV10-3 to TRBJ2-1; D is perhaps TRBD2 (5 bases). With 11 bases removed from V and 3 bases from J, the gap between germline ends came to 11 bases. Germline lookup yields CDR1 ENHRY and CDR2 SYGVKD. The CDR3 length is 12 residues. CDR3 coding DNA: TGTGCCTGCGAGGGAGACTACAATGAGCAGTTCTTC. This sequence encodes CACEGDYNEQFF.

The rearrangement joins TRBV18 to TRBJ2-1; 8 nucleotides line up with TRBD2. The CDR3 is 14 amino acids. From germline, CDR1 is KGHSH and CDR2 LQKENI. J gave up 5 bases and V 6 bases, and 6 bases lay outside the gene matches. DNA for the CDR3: TGTGCCAGCTCTCCCAGCGGGGGCAACAATGAGCAGTTCTTC. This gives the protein CASSPSGGNNEQFF.

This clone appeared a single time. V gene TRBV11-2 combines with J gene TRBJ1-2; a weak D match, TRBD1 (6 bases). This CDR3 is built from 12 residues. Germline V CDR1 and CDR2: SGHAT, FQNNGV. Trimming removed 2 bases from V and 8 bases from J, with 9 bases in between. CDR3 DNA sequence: TGTGCCAGCAGCTTATCAGGGGCGGGCTACACCTTC. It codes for CASSLSGAGYTF.

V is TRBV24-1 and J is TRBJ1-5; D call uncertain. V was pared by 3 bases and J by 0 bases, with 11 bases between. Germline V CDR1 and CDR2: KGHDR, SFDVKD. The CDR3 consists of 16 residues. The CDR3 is CATSDAGRSSNQPQHF. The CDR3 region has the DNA TGTGCCACCAGTGATGCCGGTAGAAGTAGCAATCAGCCCCAGCATTTT.

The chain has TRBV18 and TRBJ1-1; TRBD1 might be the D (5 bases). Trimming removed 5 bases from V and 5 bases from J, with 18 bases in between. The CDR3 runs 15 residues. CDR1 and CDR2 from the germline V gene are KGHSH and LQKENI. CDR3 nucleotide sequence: TGTGCCAGCTCATCTGCAGGGTCGGGTGCTACTGAAGCTTTCTTT. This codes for CASSSAGSGATEAFF.

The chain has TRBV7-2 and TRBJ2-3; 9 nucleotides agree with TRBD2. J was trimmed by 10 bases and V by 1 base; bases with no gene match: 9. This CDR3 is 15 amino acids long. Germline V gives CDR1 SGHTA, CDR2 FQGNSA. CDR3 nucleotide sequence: TGTGCCAGCAGCTTAGGCGGGAGGGGCATAGACGCGCAGTATTTT. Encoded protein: CASSLGGRGIDAQYF.

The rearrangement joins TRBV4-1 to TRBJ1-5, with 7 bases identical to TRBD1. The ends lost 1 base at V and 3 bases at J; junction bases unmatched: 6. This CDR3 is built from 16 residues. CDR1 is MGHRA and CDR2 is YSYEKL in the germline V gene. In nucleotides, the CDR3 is TGCGCCAGCAGCCAAGTTGGGCAGGGGGACAATCAGCCCCAGCATTTT. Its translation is CASSQVGQGDNQPQHF.

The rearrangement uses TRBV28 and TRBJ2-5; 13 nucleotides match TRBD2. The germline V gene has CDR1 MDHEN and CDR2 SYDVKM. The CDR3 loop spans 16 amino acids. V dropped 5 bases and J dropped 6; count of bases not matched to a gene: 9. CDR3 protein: CASSLQWTSGSQTQYF. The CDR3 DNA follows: TGTGCCAGCAGTCTCCAATGGACTAGCGGGAGTCAGACCCAGTACTTC.

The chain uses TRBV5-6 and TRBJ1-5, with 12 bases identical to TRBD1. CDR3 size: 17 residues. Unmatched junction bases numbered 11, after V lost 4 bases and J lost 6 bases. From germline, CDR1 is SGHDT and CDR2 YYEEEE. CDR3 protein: CASSQTGTGGYGQPQHF. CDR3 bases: TGTGCCAGCAGCCAAACTGGGACAGGGGGCTACGGTCAGCCCCAGCATTTT.

The CDR3 reads CASSSRTSGRLKGEQFF. In nucleotides, the CDR3 is TGTGCCAGCAGCTCCAGGACTAGCGGGAGGTTAAAGGGTGAGCAGTTCTTC. The chain joins TRBV7-2 to TRBJ2-1; 14 bases line up with TRBD2. The ends lost 4 bases at V and 9 bases at J; junction bases unmatched: 11. Looked up from germline, CDR1 is SGHTA and CDR2 is FQGNSA. The CDR3 spans 17 residues.

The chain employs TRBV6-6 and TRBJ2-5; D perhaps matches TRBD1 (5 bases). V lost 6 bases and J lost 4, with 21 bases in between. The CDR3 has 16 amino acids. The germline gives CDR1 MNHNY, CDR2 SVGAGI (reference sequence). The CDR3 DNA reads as TGTGCCAGCAGAAGGGGTTATCTGACCACGAGAGAGACCCAGTACTTC. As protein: CASRRGYLTTRETQYF.

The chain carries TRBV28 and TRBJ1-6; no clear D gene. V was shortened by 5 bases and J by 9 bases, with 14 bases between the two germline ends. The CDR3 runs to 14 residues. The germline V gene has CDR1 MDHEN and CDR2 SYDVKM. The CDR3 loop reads CASSPLSGGSPLHF. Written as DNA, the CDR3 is TGTGCCAGCAGTCCACTTTCGGGAGGTTCACCCCTCCACTTT.

The CDR3 nucleotides read TGTGCCAGCAGTCGGGGGTACCAAGAGACCCAGTACTTC. Translating gives CASSRGYQETQYF. The chain carries TRBV28 and TRBJ2-5; weak D call: TRBD2 (6 bases). The CDR3 covers 13 residues. Germline-derived CDR1 and CDR2 are MDHEN and SYDVKM. V lost 5 bases and J lost 0, with 7 bases in between. Full variable domain (outside the CDR3, taken from reference TRBV28 and TRBJ2-5): DVKVTQSSRYLVKRTGEKVFLECVQDMDHENMFWYRQDPGLGLRLIYFSYDVKMKEKGDIPEGYSVSREKKERFSLILESASTNQTSMYLCASSRGYQETQYFGPGTRLLVL.

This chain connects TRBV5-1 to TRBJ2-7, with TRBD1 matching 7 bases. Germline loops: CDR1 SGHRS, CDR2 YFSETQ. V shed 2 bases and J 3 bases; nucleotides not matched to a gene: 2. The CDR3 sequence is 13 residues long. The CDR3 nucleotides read TGCGCCAGCAGCTTCGGGACAGACTACGAGCAGTACTTC. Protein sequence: CASSFGTDYEQYF.

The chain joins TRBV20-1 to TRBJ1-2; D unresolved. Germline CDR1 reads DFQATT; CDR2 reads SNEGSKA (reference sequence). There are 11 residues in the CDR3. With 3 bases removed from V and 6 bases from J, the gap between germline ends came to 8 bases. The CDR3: CSARRVDGYTF. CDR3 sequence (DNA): TGCAGTGCTAGGAGAGTTGATGGCTACACCTTC.

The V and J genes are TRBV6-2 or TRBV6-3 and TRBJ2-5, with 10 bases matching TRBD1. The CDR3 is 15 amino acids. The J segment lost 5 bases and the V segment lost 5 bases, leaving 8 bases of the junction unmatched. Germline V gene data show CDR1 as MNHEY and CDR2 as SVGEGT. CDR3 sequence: CASSLPGTGVETQYF. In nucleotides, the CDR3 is TGTGCCAGCAGTCTTCCCGGGACAGGGGTGGAGACCCAGTACTTC.

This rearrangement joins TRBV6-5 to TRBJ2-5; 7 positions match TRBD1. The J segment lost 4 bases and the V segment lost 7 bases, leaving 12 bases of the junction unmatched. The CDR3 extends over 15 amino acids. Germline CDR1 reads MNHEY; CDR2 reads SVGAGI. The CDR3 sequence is CASTPTDREGETQYF. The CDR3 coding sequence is TGTGCCAGCACTCCTACTGACAGGGAAGGAGAGACCCAGTACTTC.

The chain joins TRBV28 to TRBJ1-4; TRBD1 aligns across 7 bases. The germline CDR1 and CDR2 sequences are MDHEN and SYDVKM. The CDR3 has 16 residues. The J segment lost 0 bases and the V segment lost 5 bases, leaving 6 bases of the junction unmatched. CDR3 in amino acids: CASSPGQYPTNEKLFF. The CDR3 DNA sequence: TGTGCCAGCAGTCCGGGACAGTACCCAACTAATGAAAAACTGTTTTTT.

CDR3 region: CSVVRGPNTEAFF. The CDR3 DNA is TGCAGCGTTGTGCGGGGACCCAACACTGAAGCTTTCTTT. The chain employs TRBV29-1 and TRBJ1-1, with a tentative D call TRBD1 (5 bases). Germline CDR1 and CDR2: SQVTM and ANQGSEA. Trimming took off 4 bases at V and 2 bases at J, with 11 bases between the two ends. This CDR3 contains 13 residues.

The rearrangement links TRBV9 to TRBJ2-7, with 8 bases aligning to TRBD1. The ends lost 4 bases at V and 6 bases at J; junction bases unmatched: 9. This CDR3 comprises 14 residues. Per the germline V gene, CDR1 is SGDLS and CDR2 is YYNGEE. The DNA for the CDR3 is TGTGCCAGCAGCCCTGTGAGGACAGGGATCGAGCAGTACTTC. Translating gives CASSPVRTGIEQYF.

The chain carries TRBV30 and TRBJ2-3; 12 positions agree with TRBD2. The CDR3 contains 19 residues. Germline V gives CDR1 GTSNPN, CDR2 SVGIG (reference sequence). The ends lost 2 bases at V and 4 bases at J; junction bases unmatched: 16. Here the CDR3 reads CAWSTTLSGLAGGADTQYF. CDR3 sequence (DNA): TGTGCCTGGAGTACCACTTTATCGGGACTAGCGGGTGGAGCAGATACGCAGTATTTT.

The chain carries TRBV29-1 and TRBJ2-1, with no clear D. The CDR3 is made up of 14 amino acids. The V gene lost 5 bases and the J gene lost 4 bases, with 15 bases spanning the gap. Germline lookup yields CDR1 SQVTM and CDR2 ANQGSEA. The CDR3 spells CSVPQASTYNEQFF. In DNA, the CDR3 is TGCAGCGTTCCGCAGGCCTCAACGTACAATGAGCAGTTCTTC.

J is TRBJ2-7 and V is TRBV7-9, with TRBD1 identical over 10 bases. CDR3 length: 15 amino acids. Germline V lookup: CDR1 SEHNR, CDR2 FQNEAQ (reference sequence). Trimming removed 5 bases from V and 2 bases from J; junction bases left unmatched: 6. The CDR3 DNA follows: TGTGCCAGCAGCAATTGGGACAGGGGTGCCTACGAGCAGTACTTC. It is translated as CASSNWDRGAYEQYF.

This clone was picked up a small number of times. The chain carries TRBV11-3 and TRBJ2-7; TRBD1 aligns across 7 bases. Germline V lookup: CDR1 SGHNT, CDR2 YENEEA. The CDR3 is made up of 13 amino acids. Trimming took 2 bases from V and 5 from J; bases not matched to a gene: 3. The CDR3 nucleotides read TGTGCCAGCAGCTTACGGACAGGTCACGAGCAGTACTTC. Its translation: CASSLRTGHEQYF.

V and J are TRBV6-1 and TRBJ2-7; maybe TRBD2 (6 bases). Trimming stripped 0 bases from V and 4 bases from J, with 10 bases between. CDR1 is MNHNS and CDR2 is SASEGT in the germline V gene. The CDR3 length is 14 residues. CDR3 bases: TGTGCCAGCAGTGAAGCGCAGGGACTGTACGAGCAGTACTTC. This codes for CASSEAQGLYEQYF.

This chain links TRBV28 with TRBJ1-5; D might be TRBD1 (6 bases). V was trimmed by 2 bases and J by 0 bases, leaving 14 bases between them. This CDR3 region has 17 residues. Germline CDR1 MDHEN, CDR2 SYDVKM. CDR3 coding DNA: TGTGCCAGCAGTTTAGCGGACAGTTCCTATAGCAATCAGCCCCAGCATTTT. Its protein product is CASSLADSSYSNQPQHF.

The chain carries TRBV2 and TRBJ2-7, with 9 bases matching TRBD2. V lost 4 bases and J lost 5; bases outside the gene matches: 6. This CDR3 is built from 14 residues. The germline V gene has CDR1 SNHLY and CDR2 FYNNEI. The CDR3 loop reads CASSARTSADEQYF. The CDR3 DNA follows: TGTGCCAGCAGTGCCCGGACTAGCGCCGACGAGCAGTACTTC.